This TCR beta chain was documented in a study of blood T cell repertoires in COVID-19. Study at large: Sites in the United States, Italy and Spain provided acute and convalescent COVID-19 samples.

The sample holds a few counts of this clone. CDR1 and CDR2 from the germline V gene are MNHEY and SVGEGT. Between the trimmed V and J ends, which lost 0 bases and 2 bases, there was a span of 17 bases. The CDR3 has 17 residues. The repertoire was sequenced with immunoSEQ multiplex PCR; TCRdb's copy has only in-frame clones and lacks some. The sample lists more than 110,000 clones, 86% occurring once. Categorization into cohorts depended on clinical history that participants reported. This clonotype was obtained from a man aged 45-65 years who had recovered from COVID-19. The V and J genes are TRBV6-2 or TRBV6-3 and TRBJ2-7; the D gene is possibly TRBD2 (5 bases). The sequencing sample was made of PBMCs or T cells enriched from blood (not recorded which). CDR3 DNA: TGTGCCAGCAGTTACTCGAGGTACGGCGGGCCTCCCTACGAGCAGTACGTC. It specifies CASSYSRYGGPPYEQYV.